What follows are 14 T cell receptor beta chains derived from one specimen sequenced in a study of T cells after yellow fever vaccination. TCRdb re-derived calls from the 5' RACE reads in MiXCR, one entry per CDR3 protein. This sample yields some 350,000 distinct CDR3 sequences, of which about 4% are seen a single time; under 30% belongs to the top ten. The sequenced sample was PBMCs, obtained 5 days after the yellow fever booster vaccination. The source of these receptors is a man aged 18 to 30 who received the YFV17D yellow fever vaccine.

This clonotype was observed at least ten times. This chain links TRBV6-2 or TRBV6-3 with TRBJ2-5; a possible D gene is TRBD1 (6 bases). The CDR3 runs 15 residues. CDR1 is MNHEY and CDR2 is SVGEGT in the germline V gene. V was shortened by 3 bases and J by 2 bases, with 13 bases between the two germline ends. CDR3 nucleotides: TGTGCCAGCAGTTATGGTGGGGGCAGGCAAGAGACCCAGTACTTC. Its protein product is CASSYGGGRQETQYF.

The rearrangement joins TRBV20-1 to TRBJ1-1; weak D call: TRBD1 (5 bases). Per the germline V gene, CDR1 is DFQATT and CDR2 is SNEGSKA (reference sequence). V was shortened by 5 bases and J by 0 bases, with 13 bases between the two germline ends. The CDR3 sequence is 14 residues long. This CDR3 is CSASIGGMNTEAFF. CDR3 sequence (DNA): TGCAGTGCTTCAATTGGGGGTATGAACACTGAAGCTTTCTTT.

The CDR3 nucleotides read TGTGCCAGCAGCTCGCTAGCGGTACAGTACTTC. Translating gives CASSSLAVQYF. The chain links TRBV7-2 to TRBJ2-5; 7 bases match TRBD2. The CDR3 extends over 11 amino acids. Trimming cost V 4 bases and J 11 bases; bases outside gene matches: 4. Germline values: CDR1 SGHTA, CDR2 FQGNSA.

The sample holds many counts of this clonotype. The chain employs TRBV29-1 and TRBJ2-5; D possibly corresponds to TRBD1 (6 bases). Germline V CDR1 and CDR2: SQVTM, ANQGSEA. Trimming cost V 5 bases and J 2 bases, with 15 bases left between them. This CDR3 comprises 14 residues. CDR3 amino acids: CSVQQGIGQETQYF. In nucleotides, the CDR3 is TGCAGCGTTCAGCAGGGGATAGGTCAAGAGACCCAGTACTTC.

The chain has TRBV5-1 and TRBJ2-5; D gene uncertain. CDR1 SGHRS and CDR2 YFSETQ come from the germline V gene. The CDR3 is 15 amino acids. V was clipped by 0 bases and J by 5 bases, with 14 bases between them. CDR3 sequence: CASSLGIAAPETQYF. CDR3 nucleotide sequence: TGCGCCAGCAGCTTGGGTATAGCAGCTCCCGAGACCCAGTACTTC.

The chain is built from TRBV18 and TRBJ2-3; D possibly corresponds to TRBD1 (8 bases). The CDR3 covers 16 residues. Trimming took 3 bases from V and 3 from J, leaving 16 bases between them. Germline loops: CDR1 KGHSH, CDR2 LQKENI. The CDR3 DNA sequence: TGTGCCAGCTCACCGTACGGACAGGGAGGGACAGATACGCAGTATTTT. Translating it yields CASSPYGQGGTDTQYF.

There are many counts of this clonotype. This chain uses TRBV7-9 with TRBJ2-1, with TRBD1 matching over 7 bases. The germline V gene has CDR1 SEHNR and CDR2 FQNEAQ (reference sequence). After removal of 5 bases from V and 5 bases from J, the junction contained 18 bases not matched to a gene. This CDR3 has 18 residues. The CDR3 DNA reads as TGTGCCAGCAGCCCACCCCCCACGACAGGGTCCCTTCACAATGAGCAGTTCTTC. This sequence encodes CASSPPPTTGSLHNEQFF. The full variable domain, completed using reference TRBV7-9 and TRBJ2-1, is DTGVSQNPRHKITKRGQNVTFRCDPISEHNRLYWYRQTLGQGPEFLTYFQNEAQLEKSRLLSDRFSAERPKGSFSTLEIQRTEQGDSAMYLCASSPPPTTGSLHNEQFFGPGTRLTVL.

There are many counts of this clonotype. The rearrangement uses TRBV6-5 and TRBJ2-7; TRBD1 matches at 10 bases. The germline V gene has CDR1 MNHEY and CDR2 SVGAGI. The CDR3 contains 15 residues. V shed 6 bases, J shed 6 bases, and the junction held 11 bases outside the gene matches. CDR3 sequence (DNA): TGTGCCAGCAGCCCCGGACAGGGGGGTATCTTCGAGCAGTACGTC. It specifies CASSPGQGGIFEQYV.

The rearrangement uses TRBV9 and TRBJ2-2; 12 nucleotides agree with TRBD1. The germline V gene encodes CDR1 SGDLS and CDR2 YYNGEE. The CDR3 extends over 16 amino acids. The V gene end was trimmed by 3 bases and the J gene end by 5 bases; junction bases not matched to a gene: 5. The CDR3, as DNA: TGTGCCAGCAGCGCGGGACAGGGGGCAGGGACCGGGGAGCTGTTTTTT. It encodes CASSAGQGAGTGELFF. Full variable domain (outside the CDR3, taken from reference TRBV9 and TRBJ2-2): DSGVTQTPKHLITATGQRVTLRCSPRSGDLSVYWYQQSLDQGLQFLIQYYNGEERAKGNILERFSAQQFPDLHSELNLSSLELGDSALYFCASSAGQGAGTGELFFGEGSRLTVL.

This clonotype was counted many times. This rearrangement joins TRBV20-1 to TRBJ2-1; D is perhaps TRBD1 (6 bases). Germline V CDR1 and CDR2: DFQATT, SNEGSKA (reference sequence). The CDR3 extends over 13 amino acids. V lost 0 bases and J lost 6, with 9 bases in between. CDR3 DNA: TGCAGTGCTAGAGAAGGGGGATTCAATGAGCAGTTCTTC. This translates into CSAREGGFNEQFF.

There are a few counts of this clonotype. The V call is TRBV12-3 or TRBV12-4, the J call TRBJ1-2, with 8 bases fitting TRBD1. V lost 6 bases to trimming and J lost 8 bases; unmatched junction nucleotides: 14. CDR3 length equals 15 residues. The CDR3, as DNA: TGTGCCAGCAGCCCGACAGGGGCCCGGGGGGCCGGCTACACCTTC. Protein sequence: CASSPTGARGAGYTF.

This clonotype has only a few counts. The chain recombines TRBV14 with TRBJ1-4; the match to TRBD1 covers 8 bases. The ends lost 2 bases at V and 5 bases at J; junction bases unmatched: 1. Germline V gene data show CDR1 as SGHDN and CDR2 as FVKESK. This CDR3 is 14 amino acids long. The CDR3 region has the DNA TGTGCCAGCAGCCAAAACAGGGGGAATGAAAAACTGTTTTTT. Encoded protein: CASSQNRGNEKLFF.

The V and J genes are TRBV12-3 or TRBV12-4 and TRBJ2-3, with 9 bases that match TRBD1. The length of the CDR3 is 15 residues. The V and J ends lost 6 bases and 3 bases, in that order; junction bases with no gene match: 7. CDR3 nucleotide sequence: TGTGCCAGCAGCTCGGACAGGGGTGGAACAGATACGCAGTATTTT. Residues: CASSSDRGGTDTQYF.

This clonotype was counted only a few times. The V call is TRBV5-1, the J call TRBJ2-1, with 9 bases identical to TRBD1. The CDR3 covers 17 residues. Germline V gene lookup returns CDR1 SGHRS and CDR2 YFSETQ. V gave up 4 bases and J gave up 8 bases; unmatched junction bases: 16. The CDR3 is CASSIGQGIIKFDEQFF. The CDR3 region has the DNA TGCGCCAGCAGCATCGGACAGGGGATAATCAAATTCGATGAGCAGTTCTTC.